The 17 T cell receptor beta chains below all came from one sample that was sequenced in a study of T cells in women clearing cervical HPV infection. The protocol was immunoSEQ multiplex PCR, while the TCRdb copy is restricted to in-frame clones and leaves out a portion. The sample totals approximately 16,000 clones. Material for sequencing was blood buffy coat. These receptors all stem from a woman aged 18-70 years with a cervical HPV16 infection that either progressed to CIN3+ or cleared (not recorded which).

Comment on this clone: Read data end 3 residues before the CDR3 end; the end is taken from the germline J gene. This sequence joins TRBV6-2 or TRBV6-3 and TRBJ1-5; weak D call: TRBD1 (6 bases). CDR3 length: 16 amino acids. Deletions cut 2 bases from V and 0 bases from J, with 11 bases between. Germline V gene data show CDR1 as MNHEY and CDR2 as SVGEGT. CDR3: CASSYARGFSNQPQHF. The sequenced CDR3 bases are TGTGCCAGCAGTTACGCGAGGGGGTTTAGCAATCAGCCC.

To note about this clone: The sequenced fragment ends 3 residues before the CDR3 boundary, so the rest is inferred from the germline J gene. The chain links TRBV6-2 or TRBV6-3 to TRBJ2-7; TRBD1 is a possible D gene (5 bases). The germline V gene encodes CDR1 MNHEY and CDR2 SVGEGT. Trimming shortened V by 5 bases and J by 3 bases, and 17 bases separated the two germline ends. There are 15 residues in the CDR3. The sequenced CDR3 bases are TGTGCCAGCAGTCCCCCATGGACGCAGGGCTACGAG. Translation: CASSPPWTQGYE. The entire CDR3 is CASSPPWTQGYEQYF.

Note on this clone: Coverage ceases 3 residues before the CDR3 finishes, and the germline J gene fills in the end. The rearrangement joins TRBV7-6 to TRBJ2-1, with 8 bases identical to TRBD2. Germline values: CDR1 SGHVS, CDR2 FNYEAQ. The V and J ends lost 5 bases and 0 bases, in that order; junction bases with no gene match: 6. The CDR3 totals 16 residues. Partial CDR3 DNA: TGTGCCAGCAGCCCAATCGGGGGGGCCTCCTACAATGAG. It encodes CASSPIGGASYNE. The complete CDR3 protein is CASSPIGGASYNEQFF.

Comments on this clone: The CDR3 extends 3 residues past the end of the read, so its final part is completed from the germline J gene. The rearrangement joins TRBV7-8 to TRBJ1-5; D perhaps matches TRBD1 (6 bases). The CDR3 sequence is 17 residues long. Trimming left V 2 bases short and J 1 base short, with 15 bases between. Germline assignment: CDR1 SGHVS and CDR2 FQNEAQ. The DNA read from the CDR3 is TGTGCCAGCAGCTTAACACCCAGGGGTGGGAGCAATCAGCCC. This encodes CASSLTPRGGSNQP. From start to end, the CDR3 is CASSLTPRGGSNQPQHF.

About this clone itself: The read ends 3 residues before the CDR3 terminus; that terminus is restored from the germline J gene. The chain carries TRBV6-1 and TRBJ1-5; possible D gene TRBD1, 5 bases. Trimming took off 3 bases at V and 4 bases at J, with 13 bases between the two ends. The CDR3 extends over 15 amino acids. Germline V gene lookup returns CDR1 MNHNS and CDR2 SASEGT. This CDR3 is CASSDRRGRNQPQHF. The sequenced part of the CDR3 DNA is TGTGCCAGCAGTGACAGGAGGGGTAGAAATCAGCCC.

Note on this clone: The read ends 3 residues before the CDR3 terminus; that terminus is restored from the germline J gene. V gene TRBV7-6 combines with J gene TRBJ2-5, with 7 positions matching TRBD1. Looked up from germline, CDR1 is SGHVS and CDR2 is FNYEAQ. The CDR3 covers 15 residues. The junction had 11 bases not matched to a gene; V was cut back by 5 bases and J by 5 bases. The CDR3 is CASSILQGVGETQYF. The CDR3 DNA, read in part, is TGTGCCAGCAGCATTCTTCAGGGGGTGGGGGAGACC.

On this clone itself: The read finishes 3 residues shy of the CDR3 end, and the germline J gene is used to complete it. The chain uses TRBV6-1 and TRBJ2-5; 8 positions agree with TRBD1. In germline, CDR1 is MNHNS, CDR2 SASEGT. V gave up 3 bases and J gave up 5 bases; unmatched junction bases: 5. The CDR3 extends over 14 amino acids. The chain's CDR3 is CASSDGQGRETQYF. Incomplete CDR3 DNA: TGTGCCAGCAGTGACGGACAGGGCCGGGAGACC.

For this clone: The CDR3 end lies 3 residues beyond the end of the read and is filled in from the germline J gene. The chain is built from TRBV7-2 and TRBJ2-4; D might be TRBD1 (7 bases). This CDR3 has 14 residues. Germline values: CDR1 SGHTA, CDR2 FQGNSA. CDR3 sequence: CASSLTRGAYGQYF. The sequenced part of the CDR3 DNA is TGTGCCAGCAGCTTAACCAGGGGGGCCTATGGT.

Note on this clone: The sequenced fragment ends 3 residues before the CDR3 boundary, so the rest is inferred from the germline J gene. The V call is TRBV20-1, the J call TRBJ2-7; D is tentatively TRBD1 or TRBD2 (5 bases each). CDR1 is DFQATT and CDR2 is SNEGSKA in the germline V gene (reference sequence). The CDR3 is 15 amino acids. Trimming removed 1 base from V and 6 bases from J, with 19 bases in between. The sequenced part of the CDR3 DNA is TGCAGTGCTAGAGTGGGGAGACTGGGGCAGTCCGAG. Translated, it gives CSARVGRLGQSE. Given in full, the CDR3 is CSARVGRLGQSEQYF.

CDR3 DNA (partial): TGCAGTGCTGTAAGCGGGAGGGGTACCTACAATGAG. Protein product: CSAVSGRGTYNE. The full CDR3 is CSAVSGRGTYNEQFF. The chain links TRBV20-1 to TRBJ2-1; TRBD2 aligns across 10 bases. Read coverage stops 3 residues before the CDR3 terminus; the germline J gene supplies the remainder. Trimming at V came to 5 bases and at J to 2 bases, leaving 6 bases not matched to a gene. The germline V gene encodes CDR1 DFQATT and CDR2 SNEGSKA (reference sequence). This CDR3 is built from 15 residues.

Details on this clone: The missing CDR3 end, 3 residues past where the read stops, is filled in from the germline J gene. V usage is TRBV19 and J usage is TRBJ2-4; 9 bases align to TRBD2. The CDR3 contains 15 residues. CDR1 is LNHDA, CDR2 SQIVND, per germline (reference sequence). CDR3 bases read: TGTGCCAGTAGCCCGCGGGAGGGCATGGTGGTCGGT. Translation gives CASSPREGMVVG. The whole CDR3 sequence is CASSPREGMVVGQYF.

A note on this clone: The CDR3 is cut off 3 residues early in the read; its end comes from the germline J gene. V and J are TRBV2 and TRBJ1-4; 7 bases line up with TRBD1. Germline CDR1 reads SNHLY; CDR2 reads FYNNEI. This CDR3 spans 16 amino acids. V trimming: 5 bases; J trimming: 0 bases; junction bases outside the gene matches: 6. CDR3 bases read: TGTGCCAGCAGTCCGGGACAGACAGCAACTAATGAAAAA. Its protein product is CASSPGQTATNEK. The full-length CDR3 reads as CASSPGQTATNEKLFF.

Concerning this clone itself: Read sequence stops 3 residues before the CDR3 end, and the germline J gene provides the missing end. The chain is built from TRBV2 and TRBJ1-1; TRBD1 matches 8 bases. This CDR3 has 18 amino acids. CDR1 and CDR2 (germline): SNHLY, FYNNEI. V lost 0 bases and J lost 1; bases outside the gene matches: 10. The covered CDR3 bases are TGTGCCAGCAGTGAAGCAAGGGAGACAGGGGATACGAACACTGAA. Protein sequence: CASSEARETGDTNTE. The whole CDR3 protein reads CASSEARETGDTNTEAFF. The full variable domain, with the rest looked up from reference TRBV2 and TRBJ1-1, is EPEVTQTPSHQVTQMGQEVILRCVPISNHLYFYWYRQILGQKVEFLVSFYNNEISEKSEIFDDQFSVERPDGSNFTLKIRSTKLEDSAMYFCASSEARETGDTNTEAFFGQGTRLTVV.

A word on this clone: The CDR3 goes on 3 residues after the read ends, and that part is filled in from the germline J gene. The J gene is TRBJ2-7, the V gene TRBV5-6, with 7 bases aligning to TRBD1. The J segment lost 4 bases and the V segment lost 4 bases, leaving 2 bases of the junction unmatched. Looked up from germline, CDR1 is SGHDT and CDR2 is YYEEEE. CDR3 length equals 12 residues. Here the CDR3 reads CASSMGQYEQYF. Incomplete CDR3 DNA: TGTGCCAGCAGCATGGGACAGTACGAG.

As for this clone: Read coverage stops 3 residues before the CDR3 terminus; the germline J gene supplies the remainder. The chain couples TRBV6-1 to TRBJ2-3; 10 bases agree with TRBD1. The CDR3 is 14 amino acids. CDR1 is MNHNS and CDR2 is SASEGT in the germline V gene. This CDR3 is CASSGQRQGAAQYF. The CDR3 DNA, read in part, is TGTGCCAGCAGTGGCCAGAGACAGGGGGCCGCG.

On this clone: Coverage ceases 3 residues before the CDR3 finishes, and the germline J gene fills in the end. The chain combines TRBV2 with TRBJ1-2; possibly TRBD1 for D (5 bases). This CDR3 contains 15 residues. V lost 3 bases and J lost 4, with 15 bases in between. The germline V gene encodes CDR1 SNHLY and CDR2 FYNNEI. The CDR3 region is CASSEGFRVVYGYTF. CDR3 DNA, as far as it was read: TGTGCCAGCAGTGAGGGGTTCAGGGTAGTCTATGGC. Supplemented by reference TRBV2 and TRBJ1-2, the full variable domain reads EPEVTQTPSHQVTQMGQEVILRCVPISNHLYFYWYRQILGQKVEFLVSFYNNEISEKSEIFDDQFSVERPDGSNFTLKIRSTKLEDSAMYFCASSEGFRVVYGYTFGSGTRLTVV.

On this clone: The CDR3 end lies 3 residues beyond the end of the read and is filled in from the germline J gene. The V gene is TRBV18, the J gene TRBJ2-2; possible D gene TRBD1, 6 bases. Germline V gene data show CDR1 as KGHSH and CDR2 as LQKENI. This CDR3 is 14 amino acids long. The CDR3 loop reads CASSPVDSHSPLFF. The DNA read from the CDR3 is TGTGCCAGCTCACCTGTGGACAGCCATTCACCG.